A selection of T cell receptor beta chains follows, all from one sample in a study of blood T cell repertoires in COVID-19. TCRdb keeps only in-frame clones here, not all; method: immunoSEQ multiplex PCR. The profile shows 200,000 to 300,000 clones, approximately 91% of them singletons. Sequencing was carried out using peripheral blood. These receptors were collected from a human donor in a cohort sampled during active COVID-19. Each CDR3 is given with its conserved first and last residue. The D gene is left open where the match is weak. For some rows the clone size is stated as once, few or many, or as a class when expanded; others skip it.

clone size: few; J gene: TRBJ1-2; D gene: NA; V gene: TRBV7-9; CDR3 protein: CASSLSQAYYGYTF; CDR3 DNA: TGTGCCAGCAGCTTAAGTCAGGCTTACTATGGCTACACCTTC
clone size: NA; J gene: TRBJ2-1; D gene: TRBD2; V gene: TRBV5-6; CDR3 protein: CASSLFQRDDNEQFF; CDR3 DNA: TGTGCCAGCAGCTTGTTCCAGCGGGACGACAATGAGCAGTTCTTC
clone size: NA; J gene: TRBJ1-1; D gene: NA; V gene: TRBV29-1; CDR3 protein: CSVDYYMALNTEAFF; CDR3 DNA: TGCAGCGTTGATTATTATATGGCCTTGAACACTGAAGCTTTCTTT
clone size: NA; J gene: TRBJ2-7; D gene: TRBD1; V gene: TRBV7-9; CDR3 protein: CASSRDSKNYEQYF; CDR3 DNA: TGTGCCAGCAGCCGGGACAGTAAGAACTACGAGCAGTACTTC
clone size: once; J gene: TRBJ2-7; D gene: TRBD2; V gene: TRBV7-2; CDR3 protein: CASSQEAGGPSLYEQYF; CDR3 DNA: TGTGCCAGCAGTCAAGAGGCGGGAGGCCCCAGCCTGTACGAGCAGTACTTC
clone size: NA; J gene: TRBJ2-3; D gene: NA; V gene: TRBV7-2; CDR3 protein: CASSSNRGGNTQYF; CDR3 DNA: TGTGCCAGCAGCTCAAACAGGGGGGGGAATACGCAGTATTTT
clone size: NA; J gene: TRBJ1-2; D gene: TRBD1; V gene: TRBV5-1; CDR3 protein: CASSLLDREYGYTF; CDR3 DNA: TGCGCCAGCAGCCTCCTGGACAGGGAGTATGGCTACACCTTC
clone size: NA; J gene: TRBJ2-3; D gene: TRBD2; V gene: TRBV6-2/TRBV6-3; CDR3 protein: CASSKSVAGAILTDTQYF; CDR3 DNA: TGTGCCAGCAGTAAGTCAGTAGCGGGAGCCATACTTACAGATACGCAGTATTTT
clone size: NA; J gene: TRBJ2-7; D gene: NA; V gene: TRBV19; CDR3 protein: CASSLVSGAYEQYF; CDR3 DNA: TGTGCCAGTAGTCTTGTTTCGGGAGCCTACGAGCAGTACTTC
clone size: NA; J gene: TRBJ1-2; D gene: TRBD1; V gene: TRBV30; CDR3 protein: CASRTGKLYGYTF; CDR3 DNA: TGTGCCTCGAGGACAGGGAAGCTCTATGGCTACACCTTC
clone size: few; J gene: TRBJ1-5; D gene: NA; V gene: TRBV28; CDR3 protein: CASSFEGGPGLGQPQHF; CDR3 DNA: TGTGCCAGCAGTTTTGAGGGAGGCCCAGGGCTGGGTCAGCCCCAGCATTTT
clone size: NA; J gene: TRBJ2-3; D gene: NA; V gene: TRBV3-1/TRBV3-2; CDR3 protein: CASSQDKGTAHTQYF; CDR3 DNA: TGTGCCAGCAGCCAAGATAAGGGGACTGCTCATACGCAGTATTTT
clone size: NA; J gene: TRBJ2-1; D gene: NA; V gene: TRBV19; CDR3 protein: CASTITAANNEQFF; CDR3 DNA: TGTGCCAGTACCATCACAGCGGCCAACAATGAGCAGTTCTTC
clone size: NA; J gene: TRBJ2-7; D gene: NA; V gene: TRBV7-6; CDR3 protein: CASSPDSYSYEQYF; CDR3 DNA: TGTGCCAGCAGCCCTGACAGTTACTCCTACGAGCAGTACTTC
clone size: NA; J gene: TRBJ1-6; D gene: NA; V gene: TRBV19; CDR3 protein: CASSIFSTGRGYLHF; CDR3 DNA: TGTGCCAGTAGTATTTTTTCGACAGGACGAGGCTACCTCCACTTT
clone size: few; J gene: TRBJ2-7; D gene: TRBD2; V gene: TRBV28; CDR3 protein: CASTGFGTSGSAYEQYF; CDR3 DNA: TGTGCCAGCACCGGATTCGGGACTAGCGGTTCAGCCTACGAGCAGTACTTC
clone size: NA; J gene: TRBJ2-7; D gene: NA; V gene: TRBV27; CDR3 protein: CASSRGPGYEQYF; CDR3 DNA: TGTGCCAGCAGTAGAGGGCCGGGCTACGAGCAGTACTTC
clone size: once; J gene: TRBJ1-5; D gene: NA; V gene: TRBV2; CDR3 protein: CASTGMWSNQPQHF; CDR3 DNA: TGTGCCAGCACAGGGATGTGGAGCAATCAGCCCCAGCATTTT
clone size: NA; J gene: TRBJ2-7; D gene: NA; V gene: TRBV2; CDR3 protein: CASRLTGSSYEQYF; CDR3 DNA: TGTGCCAGCAGGCTCACAGGGAGCTCCTACGAGCAGTACTTC
clone size: NA; J gene: TRBJ1-1; D gene: NA; V gene: TRBV5-8; CDR3 protein: CASRGRGQGTEAFF; CDR3 DNA: TGTGCCAGCAGGGGGCGGGGGCAGGGTACTGAAGCTTTCTTT
clone size: few; J gene: TRBJ1-6; D gene: NA; V gene: TRBV12-3/TRBV12-4; CDR3 protein: CASSLTRSSPLHF; CDR3 DNA: TGTGCCAGCAGTTTAACCCGGAGTTCACCCCTCCACTTT
clone size: NA; J gene: TRBJ1-1; D gene: NA; V gene: TRBV19; CDR3 protein: CASINRAMNTEAFF; CDR3 DNA: TGTGCCAGTATTAACAGGGCCATGAACACTGAAGCTTTCTTT
clone size: NA; J gene: TRBJ2-2; D gene: NA; V gene: TRBV7-7; CDR3 protein: CASSLAQGSTGELFF; CDR3 DNA: TGTGCTAGCAGCTTAGCGCAGGGGAGTACCGGGGAGCTGTTTTTT
clone size: NA; J gene: TRBJ2-5; D gene: NA; V gene: TRBV10-3; CDR3 protein: CAIRPGDRESETQYF; CDR3 DNA: TGTGCCATCAGGCCGGGGGACAGAGAGTCAGAGACCCAGTACTTC
clone size: NA; J gene: TRBJ2-7; D gene: TRBD1; V gene: TRBV19; CDR3 protein: CASSIVAGQGMGEQYF; CDR3 DNA: TGTGCCAGTAGTATAGTGGCGGGACAGGGGATGGGGGAGCAGTACTTC
clone size: NA; J gene: TRBJ1-5; D gene: NA; V gene: TRBV4-3; CDR3 protein: CASSQDRDNQPQHF; CDR3 DNA: TGCGCCAGCAGCCAAGATCGGGACAATCAGCCCCAGCATTTT
clone size: NA; J gene: TRBJ2-6; D gene: TRBD1; V gene: TRBV10-3; CDR3 protein: CATSRDRAANVLTF; CDR3 DNA: TGTGCCACGTCCCGGGACAGGGCCGCCAACGTCCTGACTTTC
clone size: NA; J gene: TRBJ2-1; D gene: NA; V gene: TRBV28; CDR3 protein: CASSFRRWNEQFF; CDR3 DNA: TGTGCCAGCAGTTTTAGGAGGTGGAATGAGCAGTTCTTC
clone size: NA; J gene: TRBJ2-2; D gene: NA; V gene: TRBV4-3; CDR3 protein: CASSRTQNTGELFF; CDR3 DNA: TGCGCCAGCAGCCGAACACAAAACACCGGGGAGCTGTTTTTT
clone size: NA; J gene: TRBJ2-1; D gene: NA; V gene: TRBV27; CDR3 protein: CASVEAGRSYNEQFF; CDR3 DNA: TGTGCCAGCGTGGAGGCAGGTCGCTCCTACAATGAGCAGTTCTTC
clone size: NA; J gene: TRBJ1-2; D gene: NA; V gene: TRBV30; CDR3 protein: CAWSRNYGYTF; CDR3 DNA: TGTGCCTGGAGCCGTAACTATGGCTACACCTTC
clone size: NA; J gene: TRBJ2-5; D gene: TRBD1; V gene: TRBV25-1; CDR3 protein: CASSESFRDRTQETQYF; CDR3 DNA: TGTGCCAGCAGTGAATCATTTCGGGACAGGACTCAAGAGACCCAGTACTTC
clone size: NA; J gene: TRBJ2-5; D gene: TRBD2; V gene: TRBV5-1; CDR3 protein: CASSLAGGRETQYF; CDR3 DNA: TGCGCCAGCAGCTTGGCCGGGGGGAGGGAGACCCAGTACTTC
clone size: NA; J gene: TRBJ2-7; D gene: TRBD1; V gene: TRBV5-1; CDR3 protein: CASSPGTGGSYEQYF; CDR3 DNA: TGCGCCAGCAGCCCGGGGACAGGGGGCTCCTACGAGCAGTACTTC
clone size: NA; J gene: TRBJ1-1; D gene: NA; V gene: TRBV30; CDR3 protein: CAWGQFNTEAFF; CDR3 DNA: TGTGCCTGGGGACAGTTTAACACTGAAGCTTTCTTT
clone size: NA; J gene: TRBJ1-1; D gene: NA; V gene: TRBV4-1; CDR3 protein: CASSQGPGLEAFF; CDR3 DNA: TGCGCCAGCAGCCAAGGCCCAGGGCTTGAAGCTTTCTTT
clone size: NA; J gene: TRBJ1-2; D gene: TRBD1; V gene: TRBV30; CDR3 protein: CAWWDTGDGGYTF; CDR3 DNA: TGTGCCTGGTGGGACACAGGGGATGGGGGCTACACCTTC
clone size: NA; J gene: TRBJ1-1; D gene: NA; V gene: TRBV6-4; CDR3 protein: CASSETSLGTEAFF; CDR3 DNA: TGTGCCAGCAGTGAGACTAGCTTGGGCACTGAAGCTTTCTTT
clone size: NA; J gene: TRBJ2-1; D gene: TRBD2; V gene: TRBV2; CDR3 protein: CAIPGLALNEQFF; CDR3 DNA: TGTGCCATTCCGGGACTAGCGTTAAATGAGCAGTTCTTC
clone size: NA; J gene: TRBJ2-7; D gene: NA; V gene: TRBV7-2; CDR3 protein: CASSLDRLGARNEQYF; CDR3 DNA: TGTGCCAGCAGCTTAGACAGACTAGGAGCCCGAAACGAGCAGTACTTC
clone size: NA; J gene: TRBJ1-4; D gene: NA; V gene: TRBV19; CDR3 protein: CASRRGGGEKLFF; CDR3 DNA: TGTGCCAGTCGGAGAGGGGGGGGAGAAAAACTGTTTTTT
clone size: NA; J gene: TRBJ1-5; D gene: NA; V gene: TRBV14; CDR3 protein: CASSPDRNQPQHF; CDR3 DNA: TGTGCCAGCAGCCCCGACAGAAATCAGCCCCAGCATTTT
clone size: NA; J gene: TRBJ1-6; D gene: TRBD1; V gene: TRBV4-3; CDR3 protein: CASSQDAGQGGSPLHF; CDR3 DNA: TGCGCCAGCAGCCAAGATGCGGGACAGGGGGGTTCACCCCTCCACTTT
clone size: NA; J gene: TRBJ1-5; D gene: NA; V gene: TRBV19; CDR3 protein: CASSQGSGNQPQHF; CDR3 DNA: TGTGCCAGTAGTCAGGGGAGTGGCAATCAGCCCCAGCATTTT
clone size: NA; J gene: TRBJ2-7; D gene: TRBD1; V gene: TRBV27; CDR3 protein: CASSLGTGTYF; CDR3 DNA: TGTGCCAGCAGTTTAGGGACAGGGACGTACTTC
clone size: NA; J gene: TRBJ1-2; D gene: NA; V gene: TRBV3-1/TRBV3-2; CDR3 protein: CASSQGRRPDGYTF; CDR3 DNA: TGTGCCAGCAGCCAAGGTCGGCGGCCGGATGGCTACACCTTC
clone size: NA; J gene: TRBJ1-1; D gene: NA; V gene: TRBV4-1; CDR3 protein: CASSQAILRNTEAFF; CDR3 DNA: TGCGCCAGCAGCCAAGCGATACTGAGGAACACTGAAGCTTTCTTT
clone size: once; J gene: TRBJ1-2; D gene: TRBD1; V gene: TRBV4-1; CDR3 protein: CASSPGTGPNYGYTF; CDR3 DNA: TGCGCCAGCAGTCCCGGGACAGGGCCTAACTATGGCTACACCTTC
clone size: NA; J gene: TRBJ2-3; D gene: TRBD2; V gene: TRBV5-1; CDR3 protein: CASSLGLAGVPDTQYF; CDR3 DNA: TGCGCCAGCAGCTTGGGACTAGCGGGGGTACCGGATACGCAGTATTTT
clone size: NA; J gene: TRBJ2-4; D gene: TRBD2; V gene: TRBV27; CDR3 protein: CASKEGGIKNIQYF; CDR3 DNA: TGTGCCAGCAAGGAGGGAGGGATCAAAAACATTCAGTACTTC
clone size: once; J gene: TRBJ2-7; D gene: NA; V gene: TRBV11-3; CDR3 protein: CASSKGRVYEQYF; CDR3 DNA: TGTGCCAGCAGCAAAGGCAGGGTCTACGAGCAGTACTTC
clone size: NA; J gene: TRBJ1-1; D gene: NA; V gene: TRBV7-8; CDR3 protein: CASSLVLVGGAFF; CDR3 DNA: TGTGCCAGCAGCTTAGTGTTAGTCGGGGGAGCTTTCTTT
clone size: once; J gene: TRBJ2-7; D gene: TRBD1; V gene: TRBV7-2; CDR3 protein: CASTRDRASYEQYF; CDR3 DNA: TGTGCCAGCACCCGGGACAGGGCTTCCTACGAGCAGTACTTC
clone size: NA; J gene: TRBJ2-1; D gene: NA; V gene: TRBV30; CDR3 protein: CAWSEGSVINEQFF; CDR3 DNA: TGTGCCTGGAGCGAAGGTAGCGTGATCAATGAGCAGTTCTTC